This entry describes one T cell receptor beta chain. The target of this receptor is not known. No quality values exist for individual bases; no much larger clone is one base distant. This record belongs to a study of blood T cell repertoires in COVID-19 (dated by TCRdb to 2020 to 2022). Broadly, across the study: Samples covering the acute and convalescent phases of COVID-19 were provided by collaborators in the United States, Italy and Spain. The prospective study material was composed of cDNA or gDNA derived from T cells, B-cell-depleted T cells, or PBMCs. Subjects who had been exposed to COVID-19, were actively infected with it, or had recovered from it provided the deeply sampled blood TCRbeta repertoires that made up the dataset. The repertoires were released in a freely available public database intended as a resource for research on the immune response to SARS-CoV-2. The samples were drawn from the first 160 participants of the ongoing ImmuneRACE study and from 1,200 or so subjects provided by 6 global collaborators. A de-identified subject ID, COVID-19 status, age in years and sex were almost always included in the sample metadata. HLA class I and class II types, where available, came from metadata supplied by the sample provider rather than from assay-based typing. Study-wide findings and limitations: How much clinical and demographic metadata was included differed by source and by participant, and the metadata was provided uncurated.

One collaborating source in Seattle enrolled patients while the patients were actively infected and followed the patients over time throughout the course of disease. The collaborating institutions used their own protocols to collect whole blood in K2EDTA tubes. Collaborator samples were shipped for TCRbeta analysis as frozen whole blood, isolated PBMCs, or DNA extracted from either sample type. TCRbeta CDR3 regions were amplified from genomic DNA using the immunoSEQ Assay, a bias-controlled multiplex PCR. Under the source paper's analysis protocol: Nucleated cell counts per sample were estimated from amplification of reference gene primers within the assay. To quantify the absolute abundance of each unique TCRbeta CDR3 rearrangement, sequence reads were collapsed and filtered. For each sample, productive Simpson clonality was calculated by taking the square root of Simpson's diversity index across productive rearrangements. What TCRdb holds here is the immuneACCESS table cut down to in-frame rearrangements. Part of the clones is not present; checked against another copy, under half of the missing clones reflect an unresolved V gene, and the others are unexplained. V, J and clone size are taken as reported in that table, and D and trimming were inferred from the DNA itself. Counted in this sample were under 200,000 clones; approximately 90% of them appeared once. Of the sample, about 4.9% falls within the top ten clones.

Trimming takes 1 base from V and 7 bases from J, and the germline ends sit 10 bases apart. Its CDR3 holds 13 amino acids, cysteine through phenylalanine. Only the CDR3 region is kept as DNA, spanning 39 bases read in frame from base 1. The germline V gene provides CDR1 LGHNA and CDR2 YSLEER. The TCR comes from a man between 18 and 29 years old with COVID-19, enrolled during active disease. Source material: peripheral blood. The chain joins TRBV4-3 to TRBJ1-2, with a tentative D gene TRBD1 over 5 matching bases. The nucleotide sequence reads TGCGCCAGCAGCCAAGGGGGCACTTCTGGCTACACCTTC. This codes for CASSQGGTSGYTF.